This TCR beta chain is drawn from a study of blood T cell repertoires in COVID-19. The overall study: Spain, Italy and the United States supplied samples that represented acute and convalescent COVID-19.

The method was immunoSEQ multiplex PCR; TCRdb's version includes in-frame clones alone and lacks a portion of them. The sample shows 150,000 to 200,000 clones, 84% of them seen only once. The germline V gene encodes CDR1 MGHRA and CDR2 YSYEKL. V lost 5 bases and J lost 4; bases outside the gene matches: 10. This CDR3 is 16 amino acids long. The age range of participants was about 18 to 89 years, with residence in 20 to 25 US areas. Participants' own reports of clinical history determined their cohort assignment. The TCR comes from a man aged 45-65 years who had recovered from COVID-19. Sequenced sample: PBMCs or T cells enriched from blood (not recorded which). J is TRBJ1-2 and V is TRBV4-1, with TRBD1 identical over 10 bases. Here the CDR3 reads CASSETGTGELYGYTF. For the CDR3, the DNA is TGCGCCAGCAGCGAAACCGGGACAGGGGAACTCTATGGCTACACCTTC.